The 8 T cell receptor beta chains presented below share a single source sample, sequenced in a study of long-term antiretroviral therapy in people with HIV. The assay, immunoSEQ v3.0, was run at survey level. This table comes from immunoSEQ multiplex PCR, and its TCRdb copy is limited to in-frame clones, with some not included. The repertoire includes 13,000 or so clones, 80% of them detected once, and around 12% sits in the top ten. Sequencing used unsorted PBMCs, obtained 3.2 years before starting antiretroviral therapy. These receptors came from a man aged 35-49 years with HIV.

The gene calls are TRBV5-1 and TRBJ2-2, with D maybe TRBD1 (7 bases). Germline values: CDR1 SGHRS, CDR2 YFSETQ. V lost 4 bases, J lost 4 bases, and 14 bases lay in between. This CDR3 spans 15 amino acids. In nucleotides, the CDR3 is TGCGCCAGCAGCGATGGGACAGCGGGCACCGGGGAGCTGTTTTTT. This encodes CASSDGTAGTGELFF.

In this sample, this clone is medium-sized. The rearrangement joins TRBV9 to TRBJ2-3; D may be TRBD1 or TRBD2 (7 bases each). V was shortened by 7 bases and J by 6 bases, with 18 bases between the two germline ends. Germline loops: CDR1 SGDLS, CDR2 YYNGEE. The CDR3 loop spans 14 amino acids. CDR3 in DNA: TGTGCCAGCTCGGAGGGAGGGGGCCCCGATACGCAGTATTTT. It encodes CASSEGGGPDTQYF.

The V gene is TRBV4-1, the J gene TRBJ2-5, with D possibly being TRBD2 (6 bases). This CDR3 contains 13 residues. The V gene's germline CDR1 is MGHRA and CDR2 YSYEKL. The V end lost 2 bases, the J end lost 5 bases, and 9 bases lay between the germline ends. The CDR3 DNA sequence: TGCGCCAGCAGCCAATGGAGGGGCGAGACCCAGTACTTC. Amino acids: CASSQWRGETQYF.

This CDR3 reads CASSKRTGSGNTIYF. The CDR3 coding sequence is TGTGCCAGCAGCAAACGGACGGGATCTGGAAACACCATATATTTT. The chain recombines TRBV7-2 with TRBJ1-3, with unresolved D. The CDR3 extends over 15 amino acids. In germline, CDR1 is SGHTA, CDR2 FQGNSA. Trimming left V 5 bases short and J 1 base short, with 12 bases between.

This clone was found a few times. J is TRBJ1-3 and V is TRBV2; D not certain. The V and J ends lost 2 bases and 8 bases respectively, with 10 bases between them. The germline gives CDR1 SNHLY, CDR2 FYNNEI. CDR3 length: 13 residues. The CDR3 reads CASSERAADTIYF. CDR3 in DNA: TGTGCCAGCAGTGAACGGGCCGCGGACACCATATATTTT.

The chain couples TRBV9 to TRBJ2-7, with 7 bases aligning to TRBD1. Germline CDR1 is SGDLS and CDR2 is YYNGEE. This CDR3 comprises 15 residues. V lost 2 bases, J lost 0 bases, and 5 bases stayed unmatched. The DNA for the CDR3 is TGTGCCAGCAGCGTGGGGGACAGCAGCTCCTACGAGCAGTACTTC. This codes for CASSVGDSSSYEQYF.

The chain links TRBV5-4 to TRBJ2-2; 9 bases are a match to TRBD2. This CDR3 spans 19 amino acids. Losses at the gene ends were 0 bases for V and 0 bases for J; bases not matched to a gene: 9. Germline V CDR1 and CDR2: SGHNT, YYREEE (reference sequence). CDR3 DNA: TGTGCCAGCAGCTTGGGTTTATTTAGCGGGGGCTCGAACACCGGGGAGCTGTTTTTT. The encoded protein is CASSLGLFSGGSNTGELFF.

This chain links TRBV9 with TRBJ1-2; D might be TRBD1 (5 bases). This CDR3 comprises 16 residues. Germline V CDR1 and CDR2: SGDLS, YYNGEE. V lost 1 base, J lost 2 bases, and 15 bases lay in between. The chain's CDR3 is CASSVSQGRGNYGYTF. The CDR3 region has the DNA TGTGCCAGCAGCGTATCGCAGGGAAGAGGCAACTATGGCTACACCTTC.